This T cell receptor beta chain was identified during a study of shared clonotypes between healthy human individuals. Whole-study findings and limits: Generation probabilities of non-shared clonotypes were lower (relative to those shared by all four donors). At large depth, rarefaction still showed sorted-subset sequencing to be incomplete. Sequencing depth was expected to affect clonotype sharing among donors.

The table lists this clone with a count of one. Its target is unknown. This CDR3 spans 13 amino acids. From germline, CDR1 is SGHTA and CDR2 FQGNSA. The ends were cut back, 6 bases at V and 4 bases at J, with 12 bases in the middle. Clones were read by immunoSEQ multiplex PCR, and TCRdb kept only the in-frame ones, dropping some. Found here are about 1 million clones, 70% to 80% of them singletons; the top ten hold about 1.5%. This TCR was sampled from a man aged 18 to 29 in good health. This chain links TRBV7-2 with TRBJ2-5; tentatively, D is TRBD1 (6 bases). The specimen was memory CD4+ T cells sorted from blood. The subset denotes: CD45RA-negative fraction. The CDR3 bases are TGTGCCAGCAGATACCCAGGGGTAGAGACCCAGTACTTC. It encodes CASRYPGVETQYF.